The 32 T cell receptor beta chains below come from one sample, sequenced in a study of CXCR3-negative and CXCR3-positive naive CD8 T cells. Points from the study as a whole: Hydrophobicity was higher for TRB CDR3s found in CXCR3-positive naive cells than in CXCR3-negative naive cells.

Which antigens these TCRs recognize remains unknown. 5' RACE with UMI labels generated the TRB cDNA libraries. TCRdb re-called the 5' RACE reads and gives one entry per CDR3 protein, without DNA. The sample table includes about 6,800 distinct CDR3 sequences. Sequenced material: naive CXCR3+ CD8+ T cells from blood. The subset denotes: CD45RO-CCR7+CD27+CD95- naive CD8+ T cells expressing CXCR3 (TNR3+). The receptor set was obtained from a human donor in good health. Some clones in this sample may be carry-over from other donors' samples.

The chain combines TRBV4-1 with TRBJ2-7; lacking DNA, the TRBD1 call made by TCRdb goes unchecked. CDR3 length: 14 residues. The germline CDR1 and CDR2 sequences are MGHRA and YSYEKL. CDR3 protein: CASSHPDSSYEQYF.

This CDR3 reads CASTPMASGRNSYEQYF. The gene calls are TRBV11-2 and TRBJ2-7; TCRdb's D call of TRBD2 is untestable without DNA. Germline V gene lookup returns CDR1 SGHAT and CDR2 FQNNGV. This CDR3 is built from 17 residues.

The chain carries TRBV29-1 and TRBJ2-7. CDR1 is SQVTM, CDR2 ANQGSEA, per germline. There are 14 residues in the CDR3. This chain's CDR3 is CSVKGTGVSYEQYF.

The chain joins TRBV24-1 to TRBJ2-1; with no DNA, the TCRdb D assignment of TRBD1 cannot be verified. CDR1 is KGHDR and CDR2 is SFDVKD in the germline V gene. CDR3 length: 12 residues. The CDR3 sequence is CATSPGYNEQFF.

Considering frequency, this clonotype is medium-sized (0.01 to 0.1%). The CDR3 protein is CASSFNTEAFF. The J gene is TRBJ1-1, the V gene TRBV3-1. The CDR3 sequence is 11 residues long. The germline V gene encodes CDR1 LGHDT and CDR2 YNNKEL (reference sequence). The full variable domain, its missing parts supplied by reference TRBV3-1 and TRBJ1-1, is DTAVSQTPKYLVTQMGNDKSIKCEQNLGHDTMYWYKQDSKKFLKIMFSYNNKELIINETVPNRFSPKSPDKAHLNLHINSLELGDSAVYFCASSFNTEAFFGQGTRLTVV.

Frequency places this clonotype as medium-sized. The rearrangement links TRBV3-1 to TRBJ1-3; the TCRdb D gene call, TRBD1, has no DNA to confirm it. This CDR3 region has 15 residues. Germline V gives CDR1 LGHDT, CDR2 YNNKEL (reference sequence). The CDR3 here is CASSHGSGSGNTIYF. The whole variable domain, remainder taken from reference TRBV3-1 and TRBJ1-3, is DTAVSQTPKYLVTQMGNDKSIKCEQNLGHDTMYWYKQDSKKFLKIMFSYNNKELIINETVPNRFSPKSPDKAHLNLHINSLELGDSAVYFCASSHGSGSGNTIYFGEGSWLTVV.

Its frequency marks this clonotype as medium-sized (0.01 to 0.1%). The chain links TRBV20-1 to TRBJ2-7; TCRdb lists TRBD1, though no DNA is available to test this call. This CDR3 is 13 amino acids long. Germline loops: CDR1 DFQATT, CDR2 SNEGSKA (reference sequence). The CDR3 loop reads CSARRAGEYEQYF.

The chain is built from TRBV11-2 and TRBJ2-5; lacking DNA, the TRBD1 call made by TCRdb goes unchecked. The CDR3 has 16 residues. The germline V gene encodes CDR1 SGHAT and CDR2 FQNNGV. CDR3 in amino acids: CASSHLEYRGGETQYF.

V is TRBV5-5 and J is TRBJ2-7; TCRdb's D call, TRBD2, is unchecked because there is no DNA. CDR3 size: 14 residues. The germline gives CDR1 SGHKS, CDR2 YYEKEE (reference sequence). CDR3 in amino acids: CASSLGDKHYEQYF.

This chain joins TRBV15 and TRBJ2-7; TCRdb gives TRBD1 as the D gene, but with no DNA this cannot be confirmed. The CDR3 consists of 15 residues. Per the germline V gene, CDR1 is LNHNV and CDR2 is YYDKDF (reference sequence). CDR3 sequence: CATSRDQGASNEQYF.

According to its frequency, this clonotype is medium-sized. The chain links TRBV29-1 to TRBJ2-1; the TCRdb call, TRBD2, lacks DNA for checking. This CDR3 is built from 13 residues. CDR1 is SQVTM and CDR2 is ANQGSEA in the germline V gene. The CDR3 reads CSVEPPSGSEQFF.

The V call is TRBV29-1, the J call TRBJ1-2. Germline V gives CDR1 SQVTM, CDR2 ANQGSEA. The length of the CDR3 is 11 residues. CDR3 amino acids: CSVFLDYGYTF.

This clonotype ranks as medium-sized in terms of frequency. This rearrangement joins TRBV12-3 or TRBV12-4 to TRBJ2-5; the D call from TCRdb, TRBD2, cannot be confirmed without DNA. CDR3 length equals 14 residues. This CDR3 is CASTHWKARETQYF.

The gene calls are TRBV27 and TRBJ2-7; the D call of TRBD1 rests on TCRdb alone, since no DNA is present to check it. Germline loops: CDR1 MNHEY, CDR2 SMNVEV (reference sequence). The CDR3 covers 14 residues. The CDR3 loop reads CASSLRQGSYEQYF.

The CDR3 sequence: CASSRTDSRQEKLFF. The chain recombines TRBV7-6 with TRBJ1-4. This CDR3 region has 15 residues. Germline lookup yields CDR1 SGHVS and CDR2 FNYEAQ.

This clonotype registers medium-sized by frequency. The chain couples TRBV3-1 to TRBJ2-1; there is no DNA to check the TCRdb D call of TRBD2. Per the germline V gene, CDR1 is LGHDT and CDR2 is YNNKEL (reference sequence). The CDR3 totals 17 residues. CDR3 protein: CASSQDRLAGGYNEQFF.

Frequency places this clonotype as medium-sized (0.01 to 0.1%). The V gene is TRBV5-1, the J gene TRBJ2-1; TCRdb names TRBD1, which stays unverified in the absence of DNA. The CDR3 length is 15 residues. Germline V gives CDR1 SGHRS, CDR2 YFSETQ. The CDR3 is CASSPGESPYNEQFF.

Judged by frequency, this clonotype is medium-sized. This chain connects TRBV13 to TRBJ2-5; as DNA is missing, the TRBD2 call by TCRdb cannot be tested. Germline V gene data show CDR1 as PRHDT and CDR2 as FYEKMQ (reference sequence). The CDR3 loop spans 15 amino acids. CDR3 residues: CASSLDAGGEETQYF.

The chain carries TRBV13 and TRBJ2-3; TCRdb's D call, TRBD1, is unchecked because there is no DNA. The germline V gene encodes CDR1 PRHDT and CDR2 FYEKMQ (reference sequence). The CDR3 spans 16 residues. CDR3 protein: CASSPGDREKTDTQYF.

In terms of frequency, this clonotype is medium-sized. V and J are TRBV29-1 and TRBJ2-7; TCRdb proposes TRBD1, but this gene call is untestable without DNA. The length of the CDR3 is 13 residues. The V gene's germline CDR1 is SQVTM and CDR2 ANQGSEA. The CDR3 sequence: CSAHGQGGYEQYF.

This chain links TRBV10-3 with TRBJ2-3; TCRdb's D call, TRBD2, is unchecked because there is no DNA. The CDR3 is 17 amino acids. The germline V gene has CDR1 ENHRY and CDR2 SYGVKD. CDR3 sequence reads: CAISESMGLVLTDTQYF.

This chain joins TRBV13 and TRBJ1-5. This CDR3 has 13 amino acids. Germline V gene sequence: CDR1 PRHDT, CDR2 FYEKMQ (reference sequence). CDR3 sequence reads: CASSHGSGQPQHF. Complete variable domain (other parts from reference TRBV13 and TRBJ1-5): AAGVIQSPRHLIKEKRETATLKCYPIPRHDTVYWYQQGPGQDPQFLISFYEKMQSDKGSIPDRFSAQQFSDYHSELNMSSLELGDSALYFCASSHGSGQPQHFGDGTRLSIL.

This clonotype is classed as medium-sized by frequency. CDR3 in amino acids: CASRPGPSLVEQYF. The V and J genes are TRBV12-3 or TRBV12-4 and TRBJ2-7; the D call from TCRdb, TRBD2, cannot be confirmed without DNA. This CDR3 spans 14 amino acids.

By frequency, this clonotype is medium-sized. The chain recombines TRBV29-1 with TRBJ2-7; TCRdb lists TRBD1, though no DNA is available to test this call. The CDR3 is 12 residues long. Germline V gene lookup returns CDR1 SQVTM and CDR2 ANQGSEA. CDR3 sequence: CRIQGNGYEQYF.

The V call is TRBV29-1, the J call TRBJ1-5; the TCRdb D gene call, TRBD1, has no DNA to confirm it. Germline CDR1 is SQVTM and CDR2 is ANQGSEA. The CDR3 spans 13 residues. CDR3: CSVGGTNNQPQHF.

The chain uses TRBV7-6 and TRBJ2-1; TCRdb designates TRBD1, a call that cannot be tested without DNA. This CDR3 region has 17 residues. Germline V gene lookup returns CDR1 SGHVS and CDR2 FNYEAQ. Here the CDR3 reads CASSLVGGRELRNEQFF.

This chain connects TRBV7-9 to TRBJ2-1; TCRdb's assignment of TRBD2 cannot be checked, as there is no DNA. The CDR3 extends over 19 amino acids. Germline V CDR1 and CDR2: SEHNR, FQNEAQ (reference sequence). The CDR3 loop is CASSLSGGLVKSSYNEQFF.

This clonotype ranks as medium-sized (0.01 to 0.1%) in terms of frequency. V and J are TRBV3-1 and TRBJ2-1; there is no DNA to check the TCRdb D call of TRBD1. From germline, CDR1 is LGHDT and CDR2 YNNKEL (reference sequence). The CDR3 has 18 residues. CDR3 sequence: CASSHGTVKSPGVNEQFF.

The chain is built from TRBV28 and TRBJ2-7; the TCRdb call, TRBD1, lacks DNA for checking. CDR3 length equals 12 residues. Germline CDR1 and CDR2: MDHEN and SYDVKM. CDR3: CASSFGGSEQYF. Full variable domain (missing parts from reference TRBV28 and TRBJ2-7): DVKVTQSSRYLVKRTGEKVFLECVQDMDHENMFWYRQDPGLGLRLIYFSYDVKMKEKGDIPEGYSVSREKKERFSLILESASTNQTSMYLCASSFGGSEQYFGPGTRLTVT.

V gene TRBV29-1 combines with J gene TRBJ2-3; TCRdb names TRBD1, which stays unverified in the absence of DNA. The CDR3 totals 13 residues. Germline-derived CDR1 and CDR2 are SQVTM and ANQGSEA. CDR3 sequence reads: CSVEPTVTDTQYF.

This clonotype is deemed medium-sized by its frequency. The V and J genes are TRBV20-1 and TRBJ2-7. CDR1 is DFQATT and CDR2 is SNEGSKA in the germline V gene (reference sequence). The CDR3 length is 13 residues. CDR3 sequence: CSAMGYSSYEQYF.

The chain uses TRBV10-3 and TRBJ1-2; TCRdb outputs TRBD1, but without DNA this stays unchecked. Germline V CDR1 and CDR2: ENHRY, SYGVKD. The CDR3 covers 15 residues. CDR3 sequence: CAISESMAGRHGYTF.